The clone carrying this TCR beta chain showed up many times. Its antigen is unidentified. V shed 2 bases, J shed 6 bases, and the junction held 6 bases outside the gene matches. The CDR3 extends over 15 amino acids. Germline values: CDR1 SEHNR, CDR2 FQNEAQ (reference sequence). Unsorted libraries were prepared from 2 million PBMCs held at -80 C. TCRdb reprocessed the 5' RACE reads with MiXCR, giving one entry per CDR3 protein. The top ten clones hold just under 7.5% of a sample with about 74,000 distinct CDR3 sequences, around 5.2% of them seen once. This sample is drawn from a study of neurological immune-mediated disorders. Study summary: The multiple sclerosis group of 34 included some 30 relapsing-remitting and 3 secondary progressive patients. Overall study findings and caveats: Grouping of repertoires by phylogeny put those of 18 of 34 multiple sclerosis patients into a single related-CDR3 cluster, a possible signature.

Sequencing was done on a sample of PBMCs. This sequence originates from a man aged 18-30 years with multiple sclerosis. V and J are TRBV7-9 and TRBJ1-2, with 10 bases lining up with TRBD1. CDR3 nucleotide sequence: TGTGCCAGCAGCTTAATACTCGGGACAGGGGATGGCTACACCTTC. This gives the protein CASSLILGTGDGYTF.